This TCR beta chain derives from a study of blood T cell repertoires in COVID-19. Germline lookup yields CDR1 MDHEN and CDR2 SYDVKM. Trimming took off 1 base at V and 1 base at J, with 12 bases between the two ends. This CDR3 has 16 amino acids. Profiled with immunoSEQ multiplex PCR; TCRdb holds only in-frame clones, not every one. The sample contains 370,000 or so clones, around 84% of which appear only once. The V call is TRBV28, the J call TRBJ2-3; D not resolved. The receptor comes from a human donor with acute or convalescent COVID-19. The donor label of this sample is uncertain. Sequences were obtained from peripheral blood. In DNA, the CDR3 is TGTGCCAGCAGTTTATTTCGGTCCTCTGGCACAGATACGCAGTATTTT. It is translated as CASSLFRSSGTDTQYF.